These 29 T cell receptor beta chains came from one sample sequenced in a study of T-cell reconstitution after alpha-beta-depleted transplantation in children. The library targeted TCRbeta and was prepared with unique molecular identifiers. TCRdb re-derived calls from the PCR reads in MiXCR, one entry per CDR3 protein. The table records about 580,000 distinct CDR3 sequences, 20% to 25% of them present only once. The sequenced sample was PBMCs, mostly from graft donor cells, obtained 360 days after TCRalphabeta/CD19-depleted stem cell transplant. The receptors were gathered from a boy younger than two who had a stem cell transplant for acute myeloid leukemia, so the T cells may come from the graft donor.

The V gene is TRBV12-3 or TRBV12-4, the J gene TRBJ1-1; D unresolved. The CDR3 has 12 residues. The V end lost 3 bases, the J end lost 8 bases, and 10 bases lay between the germline ends. The CDR3 DNA reads TGTGCCAGCAGTTTCAGGCTGGGGGAAGCTTTCTTT. Protein sequence: CASSFRLGEAFF.

V is TRBV9 and J is TRBJ2-1, with D possibly called TRBD1 or TRBD2 (6 bases each). The CDR3 spans 16 residues. V was shortened by 0 bases and J by 0 bases, with 10 bases between the two germline ends. Per germline, CDR1 SGDLS and CDR2 YYNGEE. The CDR3 loop is CASSVGGGLSYNEQFF. CDR3 bases: TGTGCCAGCAGCGTAGGAGGGGGGCTCTCCTACAATGAGCAGTTCTTC.

The J gene is TRBJ2-1, the V gene TRBV6-5, with 8 bases aligning to TRBD1. CDR1 and CDR2 (germline): MNHEY, SVGAGI. The CDR3 sequence is 16 residues long. J gave up 0 bases and V 4 bases, and 5 bases lay outside the gene matches. The CDR3 DNA reads TGTGCCAGCAGTTCGGAGGGGACAGGCTCCTACAATGAGCAGTTCTTC. As protein: CASSSEGTGSYNEQFF.

The chain has TRBV29-1 and TRBJ1-2, with D uncertain. The CDR3 consists of 8 residues. Trimming took off 6 bases at V and 6 bases at J, with 2 bases between the two ends. Germline CDR1 and CDR2: SQVTM and ANQGSEA. The CDR3 region is CSVHGYTF. The CDR3 coding sequence is TGCAGCGTCCATGGCTACACCTTC.

The table lists this clonotype with many counts. V is TRBV9 and J is TRBJ2-1; maybe TRBD2 (7 bases). The CDR3 has 15 amino acids. Germline V gene data show CDR1 as SGDLS and CDR2 as YYNGEE. The ends were cut back, 4 bases at V and 4 bases at J, with 15 bases in the middle. CDR3 residues: CASSREGGYYNEQFF. The CDR3 region has the DNA TGTGCCAGCAGCCGAGAGGGGGGGTATTACAATGAGCAGTTCTTC. Filled out from reference TRBV9 and TRBJ2-1, the complete variable domain reads DSGVTQTPKHLITATGQRVTLRCSPRSGDLSVYWYQQSLDQGLQFLIQYYNGEERAKGNILERFSAQQFPDLHSELNLSSLELGDSALYFCASSREGGYYNEQFFGPGTRLTVL.

The chain recombines TRBV18 with TRBJ1-2; 7 bases are shared with TRBD1. This CDR3 region has 13 residues. V gave up 6 bases and J gave up 6 bases; unmatched junction bases: 7. Germline CDR1 KGHSH, CDR2 LQKENI. CDR3 bases: TGTGCCAGCTCCCAGGGACAGAAGGATGGCTACACCTTC. The encoded protein is CASSQGQKDGYTF. Supplemented by reference TRBV18 and TRBJ1-2, the full variable domain reads NAGVMQNPRHLVRRRGQEARLRCSPMKGHSHVYWYRQLPEEGLKFMVYLQKENIIDESGMPKERFSAEFPKEGPSILRIQQVVRGDSAAYFCASSQGQKDGYTFGSGTRLTVV.

The chain joins TRBV3-1 to TRBJ2-1; D is possibly TRBD1 (6 bases). The germline V gene has CDR1 LGHDT and CDR2 YNNKEL (reference sequence). The CDR3 totals 17 residues. V was clipped by 0 bases and J by 4 bases, with 16 bases between them. The CDR3 loop is CASSQDYSGQPYNEQFF. The CDR3 nucleotides are TGTGCCAGCAGCCAAGATTATTCCGGACAGCCATACAATGAGCAGTTCTTC.

This clonotype appeared a few times. J is TRBJ1-2 and V is TRBV20-1; maybe TRBD1 (6 bases). Trimming left V 2 bases short and J 8 bases short, with 12 bases between. The CDR3 runs to 12 residues. Germline V gene lookup returns CDR1 DFQATT and CDR2 SNEGSKA (reference sequence). The CDR3 nucleotides read TGCAGTGCTAGACAGGGGAGTAGCGGCTACACCTTC. It specifies CSARQGSSGYTF.

This clonotype was observed a handful of times. This chain connects TRBV12-3 or TRBV12-4 to TRBJ1-5; 8 nucleotides line up with TRBD1. CDR3 length: 14 residues. With V trimmed by 5 bases and J by 11 bases, 11 bases remained unmatched. The CDR3 spells CASSPGDRRAAQHF. As DNA, the CDR3 is TGTGCCAGCAGTCCCGGGGACAGGCGCGCAGCCCAGCATTTT.

This clonotype came up a few times. The chain employs TRBV20-1 and TRBJ1-6, with D perhaps matching TRBD1 (5 bases). From germline, CDR1 is DFQATT and CDR2 SNEGSKA (reference sequence). V was shortened by 3 bases and J by 8 bases, with 11 bases between the two germline ends. The CDR3 covers 13 residues. This CDR3 reads CSARWGNDSPLHF. DNA for the CDR3: TGCAGTGCTAGGTGGGGGAACGATTCACCCCTCCACTTT.

This clonotype was detected many times. The genes are TRBV20-1 and TRBJ2-1, with 13 bases fitting TRBD2. CDR3 length equals 15 residues. Germline lookup yields CDR1 DFQATT and CDR2 SNEGSKA (reference sequence). Unmatched junction bases numbered 9, after V lost 6 bases and J lost 7 bases. CDR3: CSASPLAGGGNEQFF. The CDR3 bases are TGCAGTGCGAGCCCACTAGCGGGGGGGGGTAATGAGCAGTTCTTC.

In its sample, this clonotype was seen many times. CDR3 nucleotides: TGCAGTGCTAGAGGGCCTAAGGACGAAGCTTTCTTT. This codes for CSARGPKDEAFF. J is TRBJ1-1 and V is TRBV20-1; D is unresolved. Between the trimmed V and J ends, which lost 1 base and 8 bases, there was a span of 11 bases. The CDR3 has 12 amino acids. Germline CDR1 reads DFQATT; CDR2 reads SNEGSKA (reference sequence).

This clonotype was counted a few times. J is TRBJ2-7 and V is TRBV28; the D is unclear. The V and J ends lost 3 bases and 2 bases respectively, with 11 bases between them. The CDR3 loop spans 14 amino acids. The germline V gene has CDR1 MDHEN and CDR2 SYDVKM. CDR3 amino acids: CASSFAVPPYEQYV. In nucleotides, the CDR3 is TGTGCCAGCAGTTTCGCCGTTCCTCCCTACGAGCAGTACGTC.

At least ten counts were recorded for this clonotype. The chain employs TRBV28 and TRBJ2-3, with 8 positions matching TRBD2. This CDR3 is 17 amino acids long. Germline CDR1 is MDHEN and CDR2 is SYDVKM. The V segment lost 3 bases and the J segment 0 bases; nucleotides outside the gene matches: 8. CDR3 DNA sequence: TGTGCCAGCAGTTTCCCCAGAGCGGGGGCGAGCACAGATACGCAGTATTTT. This gives the protein CASSFPRAGASTDTQYF.

This chain links TRBV12-3 or TRBV12-4 with TRBJ2-7; a weak D match, TRBD1 (6 bases). CDR3 length equals 13 residues. Between the trimmed V and J ends, which lost 3 bases and 2 bases, there was a span of 8 bases. CDR3 bases: TGTGCCAGCAGTTTGGGGACAACCTACGAGCAGTACGTC. Translating it yields CASSLGTTYEQYV.

The rearrangement links TRBV12-3 or TRBV12-4 to TRBJ2-3; 7 positions agree with TRBD2. The CDR3 is 15 amino acids. J lost 0 bases, V lost 7 bases, and 7 bases had no gene match. CDR3: CASTLTSRSTDTQYF. The CDR3 DNA reads TGTGCCAGCACCCTGACTAGCCGAAGCACAGATACGCAGTATTTT.

V and J are TRBV7-2 and TRBJ1-2; a weak D match, TRBD1 (5 bases). In germline, CDR1 is SGHTA, CDR2 FQGNSA. There are 15 residues in the CDR3. Trimming stripped 4 bases from V and 4 bases from J, with 16 bases between. CDR3 sequence reads: CASSSRGGWTYGYTF. Written as DNA, the CDR3 is TGTGCCAGCAGCTCTAGGGGAGGGTGGACCTATGGCTACACCTTC. The variable domain in full, with the rest retrieved from reference TRBV7-2 and TRBJ1-2, is GAGVSQSPSNKVTEKGKDVELRCDPISGHTALYWYRQSLGQGLEFLIYFQGNSAPDKSGLPSDRFSAERTGGSVSTLTIQRTQQEDSAVYLCASSSRGGWTYGYTFGSGTRLTVV.

The chain combines TRBV7-9 with TRBJ2-1; a possible D gene is TRBD1 (5 bases). The CDR3 consists of 14 residues. Trimming shortened V by 1 base and J by 9 bases, and 13 bases separated the two germline ends. Germline-derived CDR1 and CDR2 are SEHNR and FQNEAQ (reference sequence). CDR3: CASSLVGRTSEQFF. CDR3 DNA sequence: TGTGCCAGCAGCTTAGTAGGTCGGACAAGTGAGCAGTTCTTC.

This clonotype was counted at least ten times. V is TRBV5-6 and J is TRBJ2-7; 8 bases align to TRBD1. Germline loops: CDR1 SGHDT, CDR2 YYEEEE. This CDR3 is built from 14 residues. J lost 6 bases, V lost 4 bases, and 9 bases had no gene match. CDR3 DNA: TGTGCCAGCAGCGTTGATGGGACAGGTGTCGAGCAGTACGTC. Encoded protein: CASSVDGTGVEQYV.

The V gene is TRBV4-3, the J gene TRBJ2-3; the match to TRBD2 covers 13 bases. Germline V gene lookup returns CDR1 LGHNA and CDR2 YSLEER. The CDR3 has 18 residues. Trimming cost V 4 bases and J 1 base; bases outside gene matches: 8. The CDR3 here is CASSPGLAGYPGTDTQYF. CDR3 coding DNA: TGCGCCAGCAGCCCGGGACTAGCGGGGTATCCTGGCACAGATACGCAGTATTTT.

V is TRBV4-3 and J is TRBJ2-3; TRBD1 matches at 7 bases. The CDR3 runs 14 residues. V was clipped by 0 bases and J by 9 bases; unmatched bases: 6. Germline V gene sequence: CDR1 LGHNA, CDR2 YSLEER. Here the CDR3 DNA reads TGCGCCAGCAGCCAAGATACGACAGGGTTGACGCAGTATTTT. This encodes CASSQDTTGLTQYF.

This clonotype was counted at least ten times. V gene TRBV20-1 combines with J gene TRBJ2-5; unclear D gene. CDR3 size: 15 residues. Germline V CDR1 and CDR2: DFQATT, SNEGSKA (reference sequence). The V end lost 0 bases, the J end lost 5 bases, and 16 bases lay between the germline ends. The CDR3 DNA reads as TGCAGTGCTAGAGATTCAAGCTCTAGTCTTGAGACCCAGTACTTC. It is translated as CSARDSSSSLETQYF.

J is TRBJ1-1 and V is TRBV15, with D uncertain. Deletions cut 0 bases from V and 1 base from J, with 6 bases between. Germline CDR1 is LNHNV and CDR2 is YYDKDF (reference sequence). This CDR3 region has 14 residues. The DNA for the CDR3 is TGTGCCACCAGCAGAGATTTGGGGAACACTGAAGCTTTCTTT. Translating gives CATSRDLGNTEAFF.

This clonotype was found many times. The chain joins TRBV19 to TRBJ2-7; TRBD2 matches 11 bases. The CDR3 is 15 residues long. Trimming at V came to 2 bases and at J to 7 bases, leaving 7 bases not matched to a gene. Germline V CDR1 and CDR2: LNHDA, SQIVND (reference sequence). The CDR3 reads CASSITSGGPLEQYF. The CDR3 DNA follows: TGTGCCAGTAGTATAACTAGCGGGGGCCCCCTGGAGCAGTACTTC.

Ten or more counts support this clonotype. The rearrangement uses TRBV25-1 and TRBJ2-2, with TRBD1 matching over 7 bases. Per germline, CDR1 MGHDK and CDR2 SYGVNS. V was pared by 10 bases and J by 4 bases, with 3 bases of the junction left unmatched. The CDR3 totals 12 residues. The CDR3 DNA is TGTGCCACCGGACAGGTCACCGGGGAGCTGTTTTTT. Amino acids: CATGQVTGELFF.

This clonotype was counted between two and nine times. V is TRBV7-8 and J is TRBJ1-5; D uncertain. Trimming cost V 4 bases and J 3 bases, with 19 bases left between them. Germline-derived CDR1 and CDR2 are SGHVS and FQNEAQ. The CDR3 covers 17 residues. CDR3 sequence (DNA): TGTGCCAGCAGCTCCCGCCGCGCGGGGAGGATCAATCAGCCCCAGCATTTT. Amino acids: CASSSRRAGRINQPQHF.

This clonotype appeared many times. The chain combines TRBV12-3 or TRBV12-4 with TRBJ2-7; 9 bases are shared with TRBD1. The junction had 11 bases not matched to a gene; V was cut back by 6 bases and J by 5 bases. This CDR3 has 15 residues. In DNA form, the CDR3 reads TGTGCCAGCAGACCAACCGGGACAGGGATCCACGAGCAGTACTTC. The encoded protein is CASRPTGTGIHEQYF.

This clonotype was observed many times. The V gene is TRBV29-1, the J gene TRBJ2-1; D remains ambiguous. The CDR3 totals 14 residues. Trimming shortened V by 1 base and J by 6 bases, and 13 bases separated the two germline ends. Germline CDR1 and CDR2: SQVTM and ANQGSEA. The CDR3 DNA is TGCAGCGTTGAAGGGGCCCGGATTGGCAATGAGCAGTTCTTC. Protein: CSVEGARIGNEQFF.

The chain couples TRBV27 to TRBJ2-1, with D tentatively TRBD1 (5 bases). Deletions cut 5 bases from V and 4 bases from J, with 15 bases between. This CDR3 spans 15 amino acids. Germline CDR1 reads MNHEY; CDR2 reads SMNVEV (reference sequence). CDR3 sequence (DNA): TGTGCCAGCAGTACCGACAGCTTAATTTACAATGAGCAGTTCTTC. As protein: CASSTDSLIYNEQFF.